This note documents a single T cell receptor beta chain sequence. Its binding antigen is unknown. No much larger clone is present one base from it, and per-base qualities are unavailable. The trim is 6 bases for V and 2 bases for J, with a gap of 13 bases between the germline ends. From a lookup of the germline V gene, CDR1 and CDR2 are SNHLY and FYNNEI. Spanning cysteine to phenylalanine, the CDR3 consists of 14 amino acids. The kept DNA is CDR3 alone, 42 bases in frame from the first base. Receptor libraries were prepared by the immunoSEQ multiplex PCR assay. The table was pulled from immuneACCESS by TCRdb, which kept in-frame rearrangements only. Such tables lose some clones; where checked, under half of the loss comes from unresolved V genes, and the rest has no known cause. This sample is represented by tens of thousands of clones; about four fifths of them were singletons. The ten largest make up 2.5% to 3% of the sample.

This record comes from a study of control samples from healthy donors and cancer patients (dated by TCRdb to 2020 to 2022). The receptor comes from a woman aged 50 to 60 with lung cancer. Recombination joined TRBV2 with TRBJ1-1; no confident D gene assignment can be made. The sequenced material came from PBMCs. The CDR3 is CASRFYLGNTEAFF. Read as DNA, the sequence is TGTGCCAGCAGATTCTACTTGGGAAACACTGAAGCTTTCTTT.